Below, 14 T cell receptor beta chains from the same sample are listed, as sequenced in a study of blood T cell repertoires in COVID-19. Libraries were prepared by immunoSEQ multiplex PCR; TCRdb keeps only in-frame clonotypes and omits some of them. This repertoire shows a few hundred thousand clones, about 90% found once; its top ten account for 0.6%. Sequencing input: PBMCs or T cells enriched from blood (not recorded which). These receptors were collected from a man aged 18 to 29 who had recovered from COVID-19.

This clone was detected only once. The chain links TRBV5-1 to TRBJ1-1; the D gene is possibly TRBD1 (5 bases). V was clipped by 6 bases and J by 5 bases, with 17 bases between them. The CDR3 covers 14 residues. Germline assignment: CDR1 SGHRS and CDR2 YFSETQ. The CDR3 loop reads CASTPTDLGTEAFF. CDR3 sequence (DNA): TGCGCCAGCACCCCGACAGATTTAGGGACTGAAGCTTTCTTT.

J is TRBJ1-1 and V is TRBV29-1; TRBD1 might be the D (6 bases). Trimming pared 6 bases from V and 5 bases from J, leaving 22 bases between. Germline CDR1 is SQVTM and CDR2 is ANQGSEA. The CDR3 contains 15 residues. CDR3 sequence (DNA): TGCAGCGTGGGGGCCGGGACCTTCGGGCGGACTGAAGCTTTCTTT. Translated: CSVGAGTFGRTEAFF.

This chain joins TRBV28 and TRBJ1-5; D not resolved. The CDR3 extends over 14 amino acids. Trimming stripped 6 bases from V and 3 bases from J, with 12 bases between. Germline V gene data show CDR1 as MDHEN and CDR2 as SYDVKM. The CDR3: CASSTRVHNQPQHF. CDR3 nucleotides: TGTGCCAGCAGCACTCGGGTTCACAATCAGCCCCAGCATTTT.

This chain links TRBV7-2 with TRBJ1-4; D uncertain. Per the germline V gene, CDR1 is SGHTA and CDR2 is FQGNSA. This CDR3 spans 15 amino acids. V shed 5 bases and J shed 6 bases, with 16 bases lying between them. This CDR3 reads CASSPSITRDEKLFF. The CDR3 coding sequence is TGTGCCAGCAGCCCCAGTATTACGCGGGATGAAAAACTGTTTTTT.

V and J are TRBV4-1 and TRBJ1-4; a weak D match, TRBD1 (5 bases). The CDR3 sequence is 16 residues long. Germline V lookup: CDR1 MGHRA, CDR2 YSYEKL. The V and J ends lost 1 base and 7 bases respectively, with 16 bases between them. CDR3 sequence (DNA): TGCGCCAGCAGCCAAGCGAGACAGAATTCAGGTGAAAAACTGTTTTTT. It specifies CASSQARQNSGEKLFF.

This chain links TRBV6-5 with TRBJ2-7, with 7 nucleotides matching TRBD1. There are 12 residues in the CDR3. V lost 8 bases to trimming and J lost 0 bases; unmatched junction nucleotides: 1. Germline V gene data show CDR1 as MNHEY and CDR2 as SVGAGI. The CDR3 DNA is TGTGCCAGCGGACAGGCCTCCTACGAGCAGTACTTC. Residues: CASGQASYEQYF.

The gene calls are TRBV9 and TRBJ2-2; perhaps TRBD2 as D (5 bases). V was pared by 6 bases and J by 3 bases, with 12 bases between. The germline V gene encodes CDR1 SGDLS and CDR2 YYNGEE. The CDR3 extends over 14 amino acids. The chain's CDR3 is CASNLGEYTGELFF. CDR3 DNA sequence: TGTGCCAGCAACCTCGGGGAGTACACCGGGGAGCTGTTTTTT.

J is TRBJ2-1 and V is TRBV29-1; D call uncertain. The CDR3 runs 12 residues. Trimming cost V 3 bases and J 3 bases, with 6 bases left between them. Germline-derived CDR1 and CDR2 are SQVTM and ANQGSEA. The CDR3 nucleotides read TGCAGCGTTGACCTAAGCTACAATGAGCAGTTCTTC. This encodes CSVDLSYNEQFF.

The chain is built from TRBV5-1 and TRBJ1-4, with 8 bases aligning to TRBD1. Trimming removed 4 bases from V and 5 bases from J; junction bases left unmatched: 7. The V gene's germline CDR1 is SGHRS and CDR2 YFSETQ. This CDR3 is built from 15 residues. In DNA, the CDR3 is TGCGCCAGCAGCAGGGGGACAGGAGGGAATGAAAAACTGTTTTTT. It codes for CASSRGTGGNEKLFF.

This clone was observed once. The chain combines TRBV18 with TRBJ1-1; a possible D gene is TRBD1 (5 bases). This CDR3 is 14 amino acids long. V was clipped by 8 bases and J by 2 bases, with 15 bases between them. Germline-derived CDR1 and CDR2 are KGHSH and LQKENI. This CDR3 reads CASINRGVNTEAFF. CDR3 DNA: TGTGCCAGCATAAATCGGGGGGTAAACACTGAAGCTTTCTTT.

The chain couples TRBV10-3 to TRBJ2-1, with 9 bases that match TRBD2. V lost 3 bases, J lost 2 bases, and 2 bases stayed unmatched. The CDR3 is made up of 15 amino acids. Per the germline V gene, CDR1 is ENHRY and CDR2 is SYGVKD. This CDR3 reads CAISDRGGAYNEQFF. Here the CDR3 DNA reads TGTGCCATCAGTGACCGCGGGGGGGCCTACAATGAGCAGTTCTTC.

CDR3 in amino acids: CASSRTYNQPQHF. CDR3 DNA sequence: TGTGCCAGCAGCCGGACTTACAATCAGCCCCAGCATTTT. The chain is built from TRBV12-3 or TRBV12-4 and TRBJ1-5; no reliable D call. The CDR3 length is 13 residues. V lost 6 bases and J lost 3, with 9 bases in between.

V is TRBV27 and J is TRBJ2-7, with 14 nucleotides matching TRBD2. V shed 5 bases and J 3 bases; nucleotides not matched to a gene: 6. Germline loops: CDR1 MNHEY, CDR2 SMNVEV (reference sequence). The CDR3 totals 16 residues. The CDR3 is CASSPQGLAGDYEQYF. The CDR3, as DNA: TGTGCCAGCAGTCCCCAGGGACTAGCGGGGGACTACGAGCAGTACTTC.

In its sample, this clone was seen once. This chain uses TRBV6-5 with TRBJ1-6; TRBD1 matches at 8 bases. With V trimmed by 0 bases and J by 7 bases, 5 bases remained unmatched. Germline values: CDR1 MNHEY, CDR2 SVGAGI. The CDR3 has 16 residues. In DNA form, the CDR3 reads TGTGCCAGCAGTTACTCAAACAGGGGGGCAAATTCACCCCTCCACTTT. Residues: CASSYSNRGANSPLHF.